This TCR beta chain was sequenced for a study of T-cell memory formation after mild COVID-19. Study as a whole: Each donor largely had its own TCR clusters.

Germline CDR1 SGHTA, CDR2 FQGTGA. This CDR3 has 13 amino acids. V was pared by 3 bases and J by 5 bases, with 9 bases between. Overall study findings and caveats: Second-wave clones that peaked on day 37 lacked confirmed SARS-CoV-2 specificity.

A note on this clonotype: The antigen remains unidentified.

Using its own MiXCR run on the 5' RACE reads, TCRdb lists one record per CDR3 protein. The table shows tens of thousands of distinct CDR3 sequences, with less than 7.5% occurring only once. This TCR was sampled from a young man who had mild COVID-19 (a few samples of this study predate the infection). Cell type and time point are not known. Source material: PBMCs or a T cell subset sorted from them (not recorded which). V is TRBV7-3 and J is TRBJ2-3, with D uncertain. The CDR3 coding sequence is TGTGCCAGCAGCTTTCATGAGAGAGATACGCAGTATTTT. Residues: CASSFHERDTQYF.